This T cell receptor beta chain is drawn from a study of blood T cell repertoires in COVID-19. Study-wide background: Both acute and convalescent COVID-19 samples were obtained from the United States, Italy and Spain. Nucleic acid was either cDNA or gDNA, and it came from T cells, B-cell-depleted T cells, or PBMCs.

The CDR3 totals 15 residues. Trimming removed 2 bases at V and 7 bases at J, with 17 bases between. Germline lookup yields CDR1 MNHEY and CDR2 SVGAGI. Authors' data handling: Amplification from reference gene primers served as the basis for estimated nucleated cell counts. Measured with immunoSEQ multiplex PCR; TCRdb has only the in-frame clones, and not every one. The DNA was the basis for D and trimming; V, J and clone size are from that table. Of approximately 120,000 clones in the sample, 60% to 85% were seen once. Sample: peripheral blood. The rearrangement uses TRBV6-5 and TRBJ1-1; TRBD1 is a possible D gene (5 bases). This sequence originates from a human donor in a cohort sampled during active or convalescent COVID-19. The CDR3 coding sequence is TGTGCCAGCAGTTACCGGTGGGGGGGGGAGGATGAAGCTTTCTTT. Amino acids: CASSYRWGGEDEAFF.